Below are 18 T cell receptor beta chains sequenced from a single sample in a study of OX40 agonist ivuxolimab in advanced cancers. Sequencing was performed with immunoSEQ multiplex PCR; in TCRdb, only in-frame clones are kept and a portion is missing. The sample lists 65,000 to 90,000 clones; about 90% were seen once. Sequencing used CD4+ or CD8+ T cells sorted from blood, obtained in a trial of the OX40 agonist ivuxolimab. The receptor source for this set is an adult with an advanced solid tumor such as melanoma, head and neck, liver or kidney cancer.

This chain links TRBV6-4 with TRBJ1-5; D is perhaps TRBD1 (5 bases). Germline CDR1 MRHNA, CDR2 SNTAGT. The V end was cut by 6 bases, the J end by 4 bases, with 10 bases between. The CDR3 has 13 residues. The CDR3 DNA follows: TGTGCCAGCAGCCCGGGGGGTAATCAGCCCCAGCATTTT. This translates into CASSPGGNQPQHF.

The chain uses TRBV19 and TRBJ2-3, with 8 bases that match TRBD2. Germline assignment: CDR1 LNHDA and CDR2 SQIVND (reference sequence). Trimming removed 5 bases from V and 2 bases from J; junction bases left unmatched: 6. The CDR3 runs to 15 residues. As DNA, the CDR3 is TGTGCCAGTAGTCTTAGCGGGGATCACACAGATACGCAGTATTTT. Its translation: CASSLSGDHTDTQYF.

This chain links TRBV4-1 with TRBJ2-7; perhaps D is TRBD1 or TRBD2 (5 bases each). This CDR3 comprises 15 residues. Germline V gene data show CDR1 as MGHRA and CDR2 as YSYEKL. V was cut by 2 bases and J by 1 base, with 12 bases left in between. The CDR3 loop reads CASSQFLGPSYEQYF. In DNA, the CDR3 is TGCGCCAGCAGCCAATTTCTGGGACCGTCCTACGAGCAGTACTTC.

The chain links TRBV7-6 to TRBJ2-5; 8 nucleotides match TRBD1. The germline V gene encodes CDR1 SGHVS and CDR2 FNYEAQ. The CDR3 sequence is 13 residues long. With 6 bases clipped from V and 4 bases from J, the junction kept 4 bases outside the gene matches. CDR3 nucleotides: TGTGCCAGCAGGGGCAGGGGGCGAGAGACCCAGTACTTC. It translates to CASRGRGRETQYF.

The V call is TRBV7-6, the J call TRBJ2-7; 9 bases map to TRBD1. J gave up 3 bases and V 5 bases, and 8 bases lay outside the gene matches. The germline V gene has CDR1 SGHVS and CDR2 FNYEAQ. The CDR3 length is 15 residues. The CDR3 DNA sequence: TGTGCCAGCAGCCCTCCGGGACAGGGTGTCTACGAGCAGTACTTC. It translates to CASSPPGQGVYEQYF.

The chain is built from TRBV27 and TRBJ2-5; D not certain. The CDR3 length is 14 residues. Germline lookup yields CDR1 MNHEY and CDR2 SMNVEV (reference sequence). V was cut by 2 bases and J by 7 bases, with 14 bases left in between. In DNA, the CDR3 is TGTGCCAGCAGTTTAAAGGGCGCGGCGTGGACCCAGTACTTC. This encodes CASSLKGAAWTQYF.

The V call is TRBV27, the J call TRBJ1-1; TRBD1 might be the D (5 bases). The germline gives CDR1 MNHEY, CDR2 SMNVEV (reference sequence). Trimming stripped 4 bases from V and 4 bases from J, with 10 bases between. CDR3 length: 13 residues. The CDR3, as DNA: TGTGCCAGCAGTTACGGGGGGGGCACTGAAGCTTTCTTT. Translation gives CASSYGGGTEAFF.

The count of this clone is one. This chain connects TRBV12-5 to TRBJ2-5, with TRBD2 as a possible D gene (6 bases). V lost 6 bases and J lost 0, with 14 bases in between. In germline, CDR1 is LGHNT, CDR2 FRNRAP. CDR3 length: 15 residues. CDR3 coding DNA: TGTGCTAGTGGCCGTTACGGGACTGACCAAGAGACCCAGTACTTC. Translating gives CASGRYGTDQETQYF.

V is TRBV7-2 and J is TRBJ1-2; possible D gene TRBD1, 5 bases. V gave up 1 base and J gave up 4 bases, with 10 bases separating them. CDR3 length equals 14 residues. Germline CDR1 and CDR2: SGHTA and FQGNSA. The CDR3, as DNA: TGTGCCAGCAGCTTAGAGGACACTACCTATGGCTACACCTTC. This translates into CASSLEDTTYGYTF.

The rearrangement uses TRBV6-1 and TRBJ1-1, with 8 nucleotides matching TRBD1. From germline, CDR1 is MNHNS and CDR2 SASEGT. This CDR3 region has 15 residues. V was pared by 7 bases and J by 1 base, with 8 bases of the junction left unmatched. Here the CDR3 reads CASTLDRGGNTEAFF. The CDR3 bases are TGTGCCAGCACCCTTGACAGGGGAGGGAACACTGAAGCTTTCTTT.

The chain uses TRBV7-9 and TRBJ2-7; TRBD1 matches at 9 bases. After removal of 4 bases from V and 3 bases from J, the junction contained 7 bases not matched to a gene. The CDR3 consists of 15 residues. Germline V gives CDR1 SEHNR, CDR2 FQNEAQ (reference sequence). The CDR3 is CASSSQDRGHYEQYF. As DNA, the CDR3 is TGTGCCAGCAGCTCCCAGGACAGGGGCCACTACGAGCAGTACTTC.

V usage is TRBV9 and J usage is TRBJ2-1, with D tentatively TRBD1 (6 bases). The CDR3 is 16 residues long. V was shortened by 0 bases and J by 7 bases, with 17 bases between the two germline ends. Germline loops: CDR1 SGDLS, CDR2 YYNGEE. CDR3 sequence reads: CASSVEDRGGLNEQFF. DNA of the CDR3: TGTGCCAGCAGCGTAGAAGACAGAGGGGGTTTGAATGAGCAGTTCTTC.

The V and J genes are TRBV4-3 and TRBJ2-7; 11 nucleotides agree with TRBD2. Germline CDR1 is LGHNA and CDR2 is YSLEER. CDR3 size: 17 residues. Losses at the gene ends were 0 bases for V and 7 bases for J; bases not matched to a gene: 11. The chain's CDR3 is CASSQDRRLAGTREQYF. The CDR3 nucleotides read TGCGCCAGCAGCCAAGATCGGAGACTAGCGGGGACTCGGGAGCAGTACTTC.

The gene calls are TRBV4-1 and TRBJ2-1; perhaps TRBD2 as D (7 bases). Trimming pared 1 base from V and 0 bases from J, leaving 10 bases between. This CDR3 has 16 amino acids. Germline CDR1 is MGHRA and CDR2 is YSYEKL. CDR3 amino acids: CASSQGGGNSYNEQFF. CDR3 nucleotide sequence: TGCGCCAGCAGCCAAGGCGGGGGCAACTCCTACAATGAGCAGTTCTTC.

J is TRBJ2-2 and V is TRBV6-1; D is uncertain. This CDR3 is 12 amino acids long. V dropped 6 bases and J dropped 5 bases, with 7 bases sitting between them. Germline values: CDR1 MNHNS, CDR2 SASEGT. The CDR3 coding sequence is TGTGCCAGCAGGCTGTTAACCGGGGAGCTGTTTTTT. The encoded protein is CASRLLTGELFF.

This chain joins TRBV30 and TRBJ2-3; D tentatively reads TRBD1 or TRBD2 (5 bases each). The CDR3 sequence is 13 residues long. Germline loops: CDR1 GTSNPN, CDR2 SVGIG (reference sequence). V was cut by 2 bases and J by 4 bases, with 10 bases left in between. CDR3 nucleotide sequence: TGTGCCTGGAGTTCAGGGACGGCAGATACGCAGTATTTT. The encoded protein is CAWSSGTADTQYF.

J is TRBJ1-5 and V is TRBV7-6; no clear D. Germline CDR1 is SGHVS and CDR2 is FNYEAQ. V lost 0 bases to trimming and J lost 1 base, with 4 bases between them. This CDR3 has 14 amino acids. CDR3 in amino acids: CASSLAESNQPQHF. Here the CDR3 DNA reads TGTGCCAGCAGCTTAGCGGAGAGCAATCAGCCCCAGCATTTT.

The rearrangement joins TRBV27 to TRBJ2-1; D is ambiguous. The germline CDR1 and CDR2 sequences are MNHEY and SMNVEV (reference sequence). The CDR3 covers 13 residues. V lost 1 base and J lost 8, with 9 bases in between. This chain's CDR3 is CASSLLGWDEQFF. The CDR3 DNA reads TGTGCCAGCAGTTTATTAGGCTGGGATGAGCAGTTCTTC.